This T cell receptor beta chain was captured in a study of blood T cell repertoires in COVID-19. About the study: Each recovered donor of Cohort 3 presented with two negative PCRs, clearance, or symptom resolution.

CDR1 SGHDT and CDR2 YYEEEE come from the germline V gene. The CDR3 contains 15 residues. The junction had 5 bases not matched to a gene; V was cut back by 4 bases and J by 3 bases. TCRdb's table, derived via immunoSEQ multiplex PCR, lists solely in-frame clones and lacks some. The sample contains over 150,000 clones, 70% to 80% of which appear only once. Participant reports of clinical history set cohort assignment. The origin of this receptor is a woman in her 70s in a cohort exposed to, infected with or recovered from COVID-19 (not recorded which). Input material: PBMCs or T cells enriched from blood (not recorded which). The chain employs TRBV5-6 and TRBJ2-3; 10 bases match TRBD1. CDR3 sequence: CASSTRDRGTDTQYF. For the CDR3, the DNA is TGTGCCAGCAGCACCCGGGACAGGGGAACAGATACGCAGTATTTT.